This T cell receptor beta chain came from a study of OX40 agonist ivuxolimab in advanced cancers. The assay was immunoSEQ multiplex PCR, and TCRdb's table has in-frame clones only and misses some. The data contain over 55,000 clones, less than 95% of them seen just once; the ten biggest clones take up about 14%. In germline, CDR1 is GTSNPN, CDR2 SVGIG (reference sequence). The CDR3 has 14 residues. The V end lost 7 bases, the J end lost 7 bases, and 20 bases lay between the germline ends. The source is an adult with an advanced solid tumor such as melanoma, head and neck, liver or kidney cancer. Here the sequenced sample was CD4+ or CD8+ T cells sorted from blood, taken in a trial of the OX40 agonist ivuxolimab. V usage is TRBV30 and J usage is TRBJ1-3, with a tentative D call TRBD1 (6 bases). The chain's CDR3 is CAFHWDKSRNTIYF. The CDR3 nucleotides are TGTGCCTTTCACTGGGACAAGTCTAGGAACACCATATATTTT.